This T cell receptor beta chain was profiled in a study of naive and memory T cell subsets. This clonotype was seen a few times. Antigen unknown. The beta constant-region primer was an equimolar mix of two oligonucleotides covering TRBC1 and TRBC2. From the UMI-ligation and nested PCR reads, TCRdb called clonotypes with MiXCR, one entry per CDR3 protein. The sample contains tens of thousands of distinct CDR3 sequences, roughly 14% of which appear only once. CMV status came from CD4+ T cell IFNgamma after overnight CMV lysate stimulation of fresh PBMCs. Study-wide results and limits: Between naive and memory subsets, TCR abundance power law exponents differed. Over 95% of naive TCR sequences appeared only once, unlike memory subsets. Each distinct alpha or beta sequence counts as one clonotype.

From germline, CDR1 is SNHLY and CDR2 FYNNEI. This CDR3 has 14 amino acids. The J segment lost 4 bases and the V segment lost 7 bases, leaving 9 bases of the junction unmatched. Sequencing input: central memory CD4+ T cells from blood. This TCR was sampled from a human donor in good health. This chain joins TRBV2 and TRBJ2-5; TRBD1 matches at 7 bases. In DNA form, the CDR3 reads TGTGCCAGCACAGACAGGGCTCGCAGAGAGACCCAGTACTTC. Translated: CASTDRARRETQYF.